Below, one T cell receptor beta chain is given with its context. The target antigen is unknown. Unique molecular identifiers were built into the TCRbeta library. TCRdb redid the calling of the PCR reads with MiXCR, one entry per CDR3 protein. Altogether fewer than 350,000 distinct CDR3 sequences are present, 6.5% to 9% being singletons, with the ten largest covering around 9.8%. The CDR3 runs 13 residues. Per germline, CDR1 MDHEN and CDR2 SYDVKM. V lost 1 base and J lost 4, with 7 bases in between. The source of the sample is a study of T-cell reconstitution after alpha-beta-depleted transplantation in children. Study-level points and caveats: Surviving recipient T cells and intrathymic progenitors accounted for some patients' high TCRbeta diversity at day 60. Diversity and T-cell counts at one year after transplant derived mostly from new T cells. Reportedly, only several hundred clones from non-depleted graft cells drove alpha-beta T-cell counts at about two months.

The receptor was derived from a female patient between 2 and 15 years old who had a stem cell transplant for Fanconi anemia, so the T cells may come from the graft donor. This chain connects TRBV28 to TRBJ1-2; D not certain. Source: peripheral blood, taken 360 days after TCRalphabeta/CD19-depleted stem cell transplant. This chain's CDR3 is CASSLYSLYGYTF. The DNA of the CDR3 is TGTGCCAGCAGTTTATACTCCCTCTATGGCTACACCTTC.